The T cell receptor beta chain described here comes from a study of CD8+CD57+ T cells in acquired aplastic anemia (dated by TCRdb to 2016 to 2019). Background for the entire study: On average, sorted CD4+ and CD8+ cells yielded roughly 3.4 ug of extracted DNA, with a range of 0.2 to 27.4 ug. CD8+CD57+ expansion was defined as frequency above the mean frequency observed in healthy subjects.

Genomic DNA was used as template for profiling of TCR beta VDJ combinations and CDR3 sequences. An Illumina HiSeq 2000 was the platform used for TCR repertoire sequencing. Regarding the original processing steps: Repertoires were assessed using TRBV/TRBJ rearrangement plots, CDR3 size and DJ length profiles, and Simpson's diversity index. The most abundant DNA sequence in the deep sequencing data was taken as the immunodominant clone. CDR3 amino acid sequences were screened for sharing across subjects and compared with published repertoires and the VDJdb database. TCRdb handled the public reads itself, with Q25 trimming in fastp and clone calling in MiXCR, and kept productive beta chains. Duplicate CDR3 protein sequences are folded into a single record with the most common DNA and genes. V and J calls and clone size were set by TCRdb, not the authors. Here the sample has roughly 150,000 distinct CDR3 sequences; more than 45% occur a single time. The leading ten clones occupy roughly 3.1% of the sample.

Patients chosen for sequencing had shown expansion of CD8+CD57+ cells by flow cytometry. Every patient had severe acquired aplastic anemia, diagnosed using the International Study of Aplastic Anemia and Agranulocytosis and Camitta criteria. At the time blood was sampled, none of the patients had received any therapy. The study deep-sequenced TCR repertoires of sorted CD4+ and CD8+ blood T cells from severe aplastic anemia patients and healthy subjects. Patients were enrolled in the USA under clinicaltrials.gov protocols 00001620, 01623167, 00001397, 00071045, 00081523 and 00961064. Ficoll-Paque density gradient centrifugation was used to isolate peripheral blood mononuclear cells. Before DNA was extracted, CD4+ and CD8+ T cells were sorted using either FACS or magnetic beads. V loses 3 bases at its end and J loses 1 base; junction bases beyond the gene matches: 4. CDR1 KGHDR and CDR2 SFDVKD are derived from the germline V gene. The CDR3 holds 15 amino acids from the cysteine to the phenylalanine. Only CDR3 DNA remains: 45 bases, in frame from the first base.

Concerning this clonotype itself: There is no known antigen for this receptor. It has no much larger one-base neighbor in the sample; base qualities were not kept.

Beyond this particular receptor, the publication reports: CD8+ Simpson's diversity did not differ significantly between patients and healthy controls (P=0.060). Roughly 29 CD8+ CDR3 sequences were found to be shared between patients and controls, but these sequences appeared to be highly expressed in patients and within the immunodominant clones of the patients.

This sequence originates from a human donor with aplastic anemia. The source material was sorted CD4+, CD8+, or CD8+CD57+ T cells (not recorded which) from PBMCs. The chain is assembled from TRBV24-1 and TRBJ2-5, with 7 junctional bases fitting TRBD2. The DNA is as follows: TGTGCCACCAGTGATGCCGCTAGCGGCCAAGAGACCCAGTACTTC. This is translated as CATSDAASGQETQYF.